These 4 T cell receptor beta chains share one sample of origin, sequenced in a study of T cell responses to AZD1222 COVID-19 vaccine. Repertoires were generated with immunoSEQ multiplex PCR, while TCRdb's copy carries only in-frame clones and drops some. Of 150,000 to 200,000 clones listed, almost 90% are singletons. The starting material was peripheral blood, obtained on day 0 of AZD1222 vaccination. The source of these receptors is an adult in good health.

This chain joins TRBV28 and TRBJ2-7, with TRBD1 identical over 11 bases. Trimming removed 5 bases from V and 2 bases from J; junction bases left unmatched: 5. The CDR3 sequence is 15 residues long. The germline gives CDR1 MDHEN, CDR2 SYDVKM. Written as DNA, the CDR3 is TGTGCCAGCAGTCCCCCGGACAGGGGGCCCTACGAGCAGTACTTC. It specifies CASSPPDRGPYEQYF.

V and J are TRBV3-1 (or the pseudogene TRBV3-2) and TRBJ2-5; either TRBD1 or TRBD2 may supply D (5 bases each). V lost 0 bases and J 4 bases, leaving 12 bases between the germline ends. The CDR3 sequence is 15 residues long. Germline V CDR1 and CDR2: LGHDT, YNNKEL (reference sequence). The CDR3 bases are TGTGCCAGCAGCCAAGATCAAATGGGGGTAGAGACCCAGTACTTC. Residues: CASSQDQMGVETQYF.

The gene calls are TRBV5-6 and TRBJ1-5; possible D gene TRBD1, 5 bases. The CDR3 spans 16 residues. Trimming left V 0 bases short and J 0 bases short, with 10 bases between. Germline CDR1 is SGHDT and CDR2 is YYEEEE. CDR3 protein: CASSLAGVDSNQPQHF. As DNA, the CDR3 is TGTGCCAGCAGCTTGGCGGGGGTCGATAGCAATCAGCCCCAGCATTTT.

The chain employs TRBV5-1 and TRBJ2-7, with D hard to call. Germline loops: CDR1 SGHRS, CDR2 YFSETQ. The CDR3 has 14 amino acids. Trimming cost V 0 bases and J 2 bases, with 9 bases left between them. The CDR3, as DNA: TGCGCCAGCAGCTTGGATGTGGGCACCTACGAGCAGTACTTC. This gives the protein CASSLDVGTYEQYF.